A single sample gave rise to the 20 T cell receptor beta chains below, sequenced in a study of T cells in Graves' hyperthyroidism and ophthalmopathy. Amplification targeted TCR beta CDR3 regions from RNA transcripts. Carried out on the TCR CDR3, a first-round RT-PCR used the HTBI primer set. TCRdb reprocessed the multiplex PCR reads via MiXCR and lists one record per CDR3 protein. The sample contains about 420,000 distinct CDR3 sequences, approximately 14% of which appear only once. Sequencing was done on a sample of blood. The receptors come from a woman aged 18 to 35 with Graves' hyperthyroidism.

The J gene is TRBJ2-1, the V gene TRBV20-1, with D uncertain. The CDR3 runs to 13 residues. Germline CDR1 is DFQATT and CDR2 is SNEGSKA (reference sequence). Trimming took off 6 bases at V and 4 bases at J, with 13 bases between the two ends. Here the CDR3 reads CSAPATSYNEQFF. The CDR3 DNA reads TGCAGTGCCCCCGCGACAAGTTACAATGAGCAGTTCTTC.

The chain links TRBV28 to TRBJ1-4; possible D gene TRBD1, 6 bases. The CDR3 runs to 15 residues. V was trimmed by 7 bases and J by 0 bases, leaving 12 bases between them. Germline V gene data show CDR1 as MDHEN and CDR2 as SYDVKM. The CDR3 bases are TGTGCCAGCACCTCGGGGGGCGCAACTAATGAAAAACTGTTTTTT. Encoded protein: CASTSGGATNEKLFF.

The table lists this clonotype with many counts. The chain is built from TRBV10-3 and TRBJ2-6; D gene ambiguous. This CDR3 has 16 residues. Germline CDR1 ENHRY, CDR2 SYGVKD. Trimming removed 3 bases at V and 0 bases at J, with 9 bases between. In DNA, the CDR3 is TGTGCCATCAGTGAAGTTCACAGCTCTGGGGCCAACGTCCTGACTTTC. Its protein is CAISEVHSSGANVLTF.

This clonotype was seen many times. The gene calls are TRBV6-1 and TRBJ2-2; no definite D call. V lost 1 base and J 6 bases, leaving 9 bases between the germline ends. The CDR3 spans 14 residues. Germline values: CDR1 MNHNS, CDR2 SASEGT. CDR3 protein: CASSEGIGPGELFF. Here the CDR3 DNA reads TGTGCCAGCAGTGAAGGTATCGGGCCCGGGGAGCTGTTTTTT.

This clonotype has just one count. A clone one base away is much larger, so this may be a read error. The chain carries TRBV27 and TRBJ2-6, with 8 positions matching TRBD2. Trimming took 4 bases from V and 0 from J; bases not matched to a gene: 8. Looked up from germline, CDR1 is MNHEY and CDR2 is SMNVEV (reference sequence). CDR3 length: 18 residues. The CDR3 DNA sequence: TGTGCCAGCAGTTCACGGGCTAGCGGGTTCTCTGGGGCCAACGTCCTGACTTTC. It encodes CASSSRASGFSGANVLTF. The variable domain in full, completed from reference TRBV27 and TRBJ2-6, reads EAQVTQNPRYLITVTGKKLTVTCSQNMNHEYMSWYRQDPGLGLRQIYYSMNVEVTDKGDVPEGYKVSRKEKRNFPLILESPSPNQTSLYFCASSSRASGFSGANVLTFGAGSRLTVL.

This clonotype came up many times. This chain connects TRBV20-1 to TRBJ1-2; 7 bases map to TRBD1. Trimming at V came to 5 bases and at J to 8 bases, leaving 17 bases not matched to a gene. CDR3 length equals 15 residues. Per germline, CDR1 DFQATT and CDR2 SNEGSKA (reference sequence). CDR3 coding DNA: TGCAGTGCTCGACCCCAGGTGGAGGGGGCTCAGGGCTACACCTTC. Its translation is CSARPQVEGAQGYTF.

This clonotype was recorded at least ten times. The J gene is TRBJ2-7, the V gene TRBV2; D not certain. Deletions cut 2 bases from V and 3 bases from J, with 5 bases between. CDR1 is SNHLY, CDR2 FYNNEI, per germline. The CDR3 spans 12 residues. The CDR3 DNA reads as TGTGCCAGCAGTGAAAACGGCTACGAGCAGTACTTC. Protein: CASSENGYEQYF.

The chain combines TRBV29-1 with TRBJ1-2; D remains ambiguous. The CDR3 length is 12 residues. Trimming left V 4 bases short and J 7 bases short, with 13 bases between. Looked up from germline, CDR1 is SQVTM and CDR2 is ANQGSEA. In DNA form, the CDR3 reads TGCAGCGTTGCCCAGGCGGCTTCTGGCTACACCTTC. Translated, it gives CSVAQAASGYTF.

This clonotype has ten or more counts. V and J are TRBV7-9 and TRBJ1-1, with TRBD1 as a possible D gene (5 bases). V lost 1 base and J 5 bases, leaving 11 bases between the germline ends. The CDR3 covers 14 residues. The germline gives CDR1 SEHNR, CDR2 FQNEAQ (reference sequence). DNA of the CDR3: TGTGCCAGCAGCTTAGGAGCAGGGTTAACTGAAGCTTTCTTT. It is translated as CASSLGAGLTEAFF. The entire variable domain, with the rest obtained from reference TRBV7-9 and TRBJ1-1, is as follows: DTGVSQNPRHKITKRGQNVTFRCDPISEHNRLYWYRQTLGQGPEFLTYFQNEAQLEKSRLLSDRFSAERPKGSFSTLEIQRTEQGDSAMYLCASSLGAGLTEAFFGQGTRLTVV.

This clonotype was picked up many times. V is TRBV20-1 and J is TRBJ2-3; possible D gene TRBD2, 6 bases. CDR3 length: 15 residues. V lost 3 bases, J lost 1 base, and 14 bases lay in between. In germline, CDR1 is DFQATT, CDR2 SNEGSKA (reference sequence). The CDR3 here is CSARGSASGTDTQYF. CDR3 nucleotides: TGCAGTGCTAGGGGGTCGGCTAGCGGCACAGATACGCAGTATTTT.

V is TRBV5-1 and J is TRBJ1-2, with 11 bases identical to TRBD1. From germline, CDR1 is SGHRS and CDR2 YFSETQ. The CDR3 runs to 16 residues. With V trimmed by 0 bases and J by 3 bases, 4 bases remained unmatched. CDR3 nucleotide sequence: TGCGCCAGCAGCTTGGAAGGGACAGGGGGTGACTATGGCTACACCTTC. Its translation: CASSLEGTGGDYGYTF.

This clonotype was counted at least ten times. V and J are TRBV12-3 or TRBV12-4 and TRBJ2-2; 8 positions agree with TRBD1. The CDR3 runs 16 residues. V lost 3 bases to trimming and J lost 6 bases; unmatched junction nucleotides: 9. The CDR3 coding sequence is TGTGCCAGCAGTTTCGGTCGGACAGGGACCCCCGGGGAGCTGTTTTTT. Its translation: CASSFGRTGTPGELFF.

The chain has TRBV7-8 and TRBJ1-2; 8 bases match TRBD1. Germline values: CDR1 SGHVS, CDR2 FQNEAQ. The junction had 12 bases not matched to a gene; V was cut back by 7 bases and J by 8 bases. CDR3 length equals 14 residues. The CDR3 DNA sequence: TGTGCCAGCACCACTTACAGGGGGGTGGGGGGCTACACCTTC. This gives the protein CASTTYRGVGGYTF.

This clonotype was seen a few times. The chain employs TRBV20-1 and TRBJ2-2; D is possibly TRBD1 (5 bases). In germline, CDR1 is DFQATT, CDR2 SNEGSKA (reference sequence). V was clipped by 1 base and J by 6 bases, with 15 bases between them. The CDR3 runs to 15 residues. In DNA, the CDR3 is TGCAGTGCTAGAGGGGGCAGGGTGGACGCCGGGGAGCTGTTTTTT. Translated: CSARGGRVDAGELFF.

The rearrangement joins TRBV28 to TRBJ1-1; 9 nucleotides agree with TRBD1. Germline CDR1 MDHEN, CDR2 SYDVKM. Losses at the gene ends were 6 bases for V and 1 base for J; bases not matched to a gene: 12. CDR3 size: 17 residues. The CDR3 coding sequence is TGTGCCAGCAGCCCCGGGACAGGGAACACCAGGAACACTGAAGCTTTCTTT. Protein product: CASSPGTGNTRNTEAFF.

This clonotype was observed a handful of times. The chain employs TRBV5-1 and TRBJ2-2; 11 bases fit TRBD1. V was clipped by 5 bases and J by 4 bases; unmatched bases: 7. This CDR3 has 16 amino acids. Germline V gene data show CDR1 as SGHRS and CDR2 as YFSETQ. The CDR3 loop reads CASRAGTGGLTGELFF. Written as DNA, the CDR3 is TGCGCCAGCAGGGCTGGGACAGGGGGTCTCACCGGGGAGCTGTTTTTT. Full variable domain (remainder filled in from reference TRBV5-1 and TRBJ2-2): KAGVTQTPRYLIKTRGQQVTLSCSPISGHRSVSWYQQTPGQGLQFLFEYFSETQRNKGNFPGRFSGRQFSNSRSEMNVSTLELGDSALYLCASRAGTGGLTGELFFGEGSRLTVL.

With respect to this clonotype: This could be a read error, since a much larger clone is one nucleotide away. The CDR3 nucleotides are TGCGCCAGCAGCGTTGACCGGGACAACTTTCCAGGCTCCTACGAGCAGTACTTC. Translated: CASSVDRDNFPGSYEQYF. V is TRBV5-1 and J is TRBJ2-7, with D possibly TRBD1 on 6 matching bases. The CDR3 runs 18 residues. With 4 bases removed from V and 0 bases from J, the gap between germline ends came to 23 bases. Germline V CDR1 and CDR2: SGHRS, YFSETQ.

This clonotype was seen at least ten times. As DNA, the CDR3 is TGTGCCAGCAGGTCTGGCGGGGGTAATGAGCAGTTCTTC. This translates into CASRSGGGNEQFF. V gene TRBV2 combines with J gene TRBJ2-1, with TRBD2 matching over 7 bases. The germline gives CDR1 SNHLY, CDR2 FYNNEI. The CDR3 spans 13 residues. Germline trimming cut 6 bases from V and 7 bases from J; bases unmatched to any gene: 6.

This clonotype was counted between two and nine times. The gene calls are TRBV2 and TRBJ1-4; tentative D call: TRBD1 (5 bases). Trimming left V 6 bases short and J 2 bases short, with 13 bases between. The CDR3 covers 15 residues. Per the germline V gene, CDR1 is SNHLY and CDR2 is FYNNEI. The CDR3 DNA sequence: TGTGCCAGCAGGCACATCTGGGACACTAATGAAAAACTGTTTTTT. This sequence encodes CASRHIWDTNEKLFF.

This clonotype was counted many times. This chain links TRBV2 with TRBJ2-1; 11 nucleotides align to TRBD2. After removal of 6 bases from V and 6 bases from J, the junction contained 7 bases not matched to a gene. This CDR3 spans 15 amino acids. Germline V gene lookup returns CDR1 SNHLY and CDR2 FYNNEI. This chain's CDR3 is CASSVTSGSGNEQFF. DNA for the CDR3: TGTGCCAGCAGCGTAACTAGCGGGAGCGGCAATGAGCAGTTCTTC.